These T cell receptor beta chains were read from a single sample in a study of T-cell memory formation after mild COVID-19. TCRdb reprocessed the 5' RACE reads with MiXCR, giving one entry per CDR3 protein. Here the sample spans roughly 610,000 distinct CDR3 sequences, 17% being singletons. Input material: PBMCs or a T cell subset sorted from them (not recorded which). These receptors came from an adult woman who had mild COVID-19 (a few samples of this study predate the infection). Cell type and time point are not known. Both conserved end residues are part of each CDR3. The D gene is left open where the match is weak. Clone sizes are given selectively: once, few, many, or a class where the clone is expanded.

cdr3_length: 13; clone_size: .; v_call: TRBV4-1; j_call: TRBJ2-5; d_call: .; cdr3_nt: TGCGCCAGCAGCCCGGGGACTCGACAGGCCCAGTACTTC; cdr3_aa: CASSPGTRQAQYF
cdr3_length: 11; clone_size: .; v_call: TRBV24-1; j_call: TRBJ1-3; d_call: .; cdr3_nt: TGTGCCACCAGCCTGGGAAACACCATATATTTT; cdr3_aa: CATSLGNTIYF
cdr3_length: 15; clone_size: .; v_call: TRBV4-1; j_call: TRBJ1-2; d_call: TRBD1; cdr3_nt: TGCGCCAGCAGCCCCGCTGGACAGGATCTGAGGGGCTACACCTTC; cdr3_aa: CASSPAGQDLRGYTF
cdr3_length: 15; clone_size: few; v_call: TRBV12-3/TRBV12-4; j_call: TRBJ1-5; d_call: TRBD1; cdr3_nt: TGTGCCAGCAGAGACGGACAGGGAGGCAATCAGCCCCAGCATTTT; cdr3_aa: CASRDGQGGNQPQHF
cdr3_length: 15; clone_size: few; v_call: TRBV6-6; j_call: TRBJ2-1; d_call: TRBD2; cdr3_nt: TGTGCCAGCAGTGGGGTAGCGGGAGTAGTAAATGAGCAGTTCTTC; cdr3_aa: CASSGVAGVVNEQFF
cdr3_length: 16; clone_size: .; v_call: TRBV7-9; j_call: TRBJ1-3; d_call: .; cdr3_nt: TGTGCCAGCAGCATACAGGGATACCAATCTGGAAACACCATATATTTT; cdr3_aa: CASSIQGYQSGNTIYF
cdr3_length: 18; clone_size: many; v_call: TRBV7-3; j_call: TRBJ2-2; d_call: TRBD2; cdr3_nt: TGTGCCAGCAGCCAAGGGGGACTAGCGGGAGTACGGACCGGGGAGCTGTTTTTT; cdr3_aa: CASSQGGLAGVRTGELFF
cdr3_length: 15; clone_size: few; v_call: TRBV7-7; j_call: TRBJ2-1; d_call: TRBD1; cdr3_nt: TGTGCTAGCAGCTTAGAACAGGGGGCGGTCAATGAGCAGTTCTTC; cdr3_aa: CASSLEQGAVNEQFF
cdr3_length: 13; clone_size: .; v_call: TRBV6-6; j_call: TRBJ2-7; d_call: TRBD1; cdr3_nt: TGTGCCGTGAGGGGGACAGGGGGCTTCGAGCAGTACTTC; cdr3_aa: CAVRGTGGFEQYF
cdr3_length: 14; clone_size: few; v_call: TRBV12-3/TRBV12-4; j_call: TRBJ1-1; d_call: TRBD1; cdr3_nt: TGTGCCAGCACCCTGGACAGGGGGATAACTGAAGCTTTCTTT; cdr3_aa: CASTLDRGITEAFF
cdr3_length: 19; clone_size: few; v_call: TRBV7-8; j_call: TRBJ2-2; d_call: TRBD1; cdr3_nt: TGTGCCAGCAGCTTAGTCCCACTTCCGGGACAGGGGGCGGCCGGGGAGCTGTTTTTT; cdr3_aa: CASSLVPLPGQGAAGELFF
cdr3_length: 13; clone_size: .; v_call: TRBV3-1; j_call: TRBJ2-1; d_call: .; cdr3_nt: TGTGCCAGCAGCCTCTACACGGACGGCGAGCAGTTCTTC; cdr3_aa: CASSLYTDGEQFF
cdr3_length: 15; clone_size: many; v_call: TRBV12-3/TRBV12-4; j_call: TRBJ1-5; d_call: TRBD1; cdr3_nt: TGTGCCAGCGGCATACAACAGGGGGCAGGACAGCCCCAGCATTTT; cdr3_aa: CASGIQQGAGQPQHF
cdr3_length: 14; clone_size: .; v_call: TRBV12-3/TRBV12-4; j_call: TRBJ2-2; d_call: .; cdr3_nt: TGTGCCAGCAGTTTTTTGCAGTACACCGGGGAGCTGTTTTTT; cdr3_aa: CASSFLQYTGELFF
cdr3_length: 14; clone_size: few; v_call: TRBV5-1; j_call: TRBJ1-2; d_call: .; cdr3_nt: TGCGCCAGCAGCTCTAATCCGGTTGGCTATGGCTACACCTTC; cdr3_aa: CASSSNPVGYGYTF
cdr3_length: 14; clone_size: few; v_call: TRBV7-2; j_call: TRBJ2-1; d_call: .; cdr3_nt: TGTGCCAGCAGCTTAGCGGGACGGCCTAATGAGCAGTTCTTC; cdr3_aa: CASSLAGRPNEQFF
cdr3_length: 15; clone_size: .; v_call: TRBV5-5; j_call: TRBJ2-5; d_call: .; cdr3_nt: TGTGCCAGCAGCTTGGGTAACCCTTCGAAAGAGACCCAGTACTTC; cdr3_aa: CASSLGNPSKETQYF
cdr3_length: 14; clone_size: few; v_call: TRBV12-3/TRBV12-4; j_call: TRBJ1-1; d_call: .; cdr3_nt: TGTGCCAGCAGTTTCGGCTTGATGAACACTGAAGCTTTCTTT; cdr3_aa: CASSFGLMNTEAFF
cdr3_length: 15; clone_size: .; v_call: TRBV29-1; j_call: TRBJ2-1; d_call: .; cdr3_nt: TGCAGCGTGGCAAAAGGGGCGCTCTCCTACAATGAGCAGTTCTTC; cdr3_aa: CSVAKGALSYNEQFF
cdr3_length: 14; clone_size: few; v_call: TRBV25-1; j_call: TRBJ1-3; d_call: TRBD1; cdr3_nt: TGTGCCAGCAGACCAGACAGGGGGTGGAACACCATATATTTT; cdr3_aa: CASRPDRGWNTIYF
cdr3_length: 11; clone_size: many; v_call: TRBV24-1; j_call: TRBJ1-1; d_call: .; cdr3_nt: TGTGCCACCGAGCAGGGAACTGAAGCTTTCTTT; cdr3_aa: CATEQGTEAFF
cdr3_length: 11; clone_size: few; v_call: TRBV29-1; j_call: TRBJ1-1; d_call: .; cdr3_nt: TGCAGCGTTGAAGATGTCACACAAGCTTTCTTT; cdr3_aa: CSVEDVTQAFF
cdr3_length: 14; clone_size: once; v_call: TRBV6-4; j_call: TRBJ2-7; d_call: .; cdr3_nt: TGTGCCAGCAGAAGGCCGGAGGCGTTCTACGAGCAGTACTTC; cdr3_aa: CASRRPEAFYEQYF
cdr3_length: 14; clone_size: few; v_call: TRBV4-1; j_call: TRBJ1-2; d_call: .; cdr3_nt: TGCGCCAGCAGCCAAGATTCAAGAGGGGATGGCTACACCTTC; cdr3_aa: CASSQDSRGDGYTF
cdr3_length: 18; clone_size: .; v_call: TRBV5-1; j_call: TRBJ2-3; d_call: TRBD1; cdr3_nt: TGCGCCAGCAGTTCGTATGCGCCCGGGACAGGGACCACAGATACGCAGTATTTT; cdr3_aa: CASSSYAPGTGTTDTQYF
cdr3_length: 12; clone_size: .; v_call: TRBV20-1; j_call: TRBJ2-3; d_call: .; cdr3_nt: TGCAGTGCTAGGGGGCGGACAGATACGCAGTATTTT; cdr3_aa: CSARGRTDTQYF
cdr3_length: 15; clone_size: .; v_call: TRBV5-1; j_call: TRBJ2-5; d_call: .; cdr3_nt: TGCGCCAGCAGCTTGGCCAAGGGTCCGGGAGAGACCCAGTACTTC; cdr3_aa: CASSLAKGPGETQYF
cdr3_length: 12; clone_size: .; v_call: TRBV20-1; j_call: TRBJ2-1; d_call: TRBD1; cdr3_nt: TGCAGTGCGATCGGACAGGAAAATGAGCAGTTCTTC; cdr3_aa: CSAIGQENEQFF
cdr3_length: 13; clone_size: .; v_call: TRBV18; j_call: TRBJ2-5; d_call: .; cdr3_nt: TGTGCCAGCTCAACGGCACTCCAAGAGACCCAGTACTTC; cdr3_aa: CASSTALQETQYF
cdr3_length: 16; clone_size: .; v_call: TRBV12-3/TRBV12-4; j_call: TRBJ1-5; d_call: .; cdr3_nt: TGTGCCAGCAGTTTTACAGGGAGGGATGGCAATCAGCCCCAGCATTTT; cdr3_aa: CASSFTGRDGNQPQHF
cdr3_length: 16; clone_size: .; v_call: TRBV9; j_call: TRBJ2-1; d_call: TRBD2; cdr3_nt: TGTGCCAGCAGCGGTTTCGGAGCGGGGGCCTACAATGAGCAGTTCTTC; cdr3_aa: CASSGFGAGAYNEQFF